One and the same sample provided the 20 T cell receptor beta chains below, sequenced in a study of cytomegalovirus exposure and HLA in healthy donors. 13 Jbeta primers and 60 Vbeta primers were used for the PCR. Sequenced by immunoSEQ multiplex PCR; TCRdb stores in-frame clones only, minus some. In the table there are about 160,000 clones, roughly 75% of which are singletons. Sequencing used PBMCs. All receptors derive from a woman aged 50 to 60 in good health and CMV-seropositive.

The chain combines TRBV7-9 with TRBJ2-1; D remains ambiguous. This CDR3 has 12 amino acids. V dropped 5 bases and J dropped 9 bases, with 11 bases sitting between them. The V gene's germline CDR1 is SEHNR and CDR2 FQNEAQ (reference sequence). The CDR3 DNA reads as TGTGCCAGCAGCCCATCCGTGAGTGAGCAGTTCTTC. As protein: CASSPSVSEQFF.

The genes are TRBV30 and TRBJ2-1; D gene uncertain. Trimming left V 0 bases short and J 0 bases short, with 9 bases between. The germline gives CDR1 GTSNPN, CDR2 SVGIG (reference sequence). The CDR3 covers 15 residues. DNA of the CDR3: TGTGCCTGGAGTGTAGACACGAGCTCCTACAATGAGCAGTTCTTC. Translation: CAWSVDTSSYNEQFF.

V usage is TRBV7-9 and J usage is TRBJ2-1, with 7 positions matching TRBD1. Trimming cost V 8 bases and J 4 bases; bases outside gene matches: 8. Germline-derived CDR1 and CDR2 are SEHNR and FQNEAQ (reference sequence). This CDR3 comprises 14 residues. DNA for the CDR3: TGTGCCAGCGGCAAGGGGGCCTCTTACAATGAGCAGTTCTTC. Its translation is CASGKGASYNEQFF.

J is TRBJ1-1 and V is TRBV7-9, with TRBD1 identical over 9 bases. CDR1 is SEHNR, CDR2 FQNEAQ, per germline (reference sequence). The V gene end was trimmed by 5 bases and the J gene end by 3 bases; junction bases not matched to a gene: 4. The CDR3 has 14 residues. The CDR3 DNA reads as TGTGCCAGCAGCCAGACAGGGGGGCACACTGAAGCTTTCTTT. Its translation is CASSQTGGHTEAFF.

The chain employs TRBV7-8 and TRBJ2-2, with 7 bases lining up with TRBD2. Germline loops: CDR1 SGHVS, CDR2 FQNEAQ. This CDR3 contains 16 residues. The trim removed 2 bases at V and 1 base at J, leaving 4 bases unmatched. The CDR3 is CASSLLGGVNTGELFF. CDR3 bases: TGTGCCAGCAGCTTACTGGGGGGGGTGAACACCGGGGAGCTGTTTTTT. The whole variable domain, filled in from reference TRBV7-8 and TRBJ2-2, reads GAGVSQSPRYKVAKRGQDVALRCDPISGHVSLFWYQQALGQGPEFLTYFQNEAQLDKSGLPSDRFFAERPEGSVSTLKIQRTQQEDSAVYLCASSLLGGVNTGELFFGEGSRLTVL.

CDR3 amino acids: CASSLGRTAGNTIYF. The CDR3 DNA reads as TGTGCCAGCAGCTTAGGGAGGACGGCTGGAAACACCATATATTTT. The chain links TRBV7-8 to TRBJ1-3; no definite D call. Germline CDR1 SGHVS, CDR2 FQNEAQ. The length of the CDR3 is 15 residues. Deletions cut 1 base from V and 2 bases from J, with 9 bases between.

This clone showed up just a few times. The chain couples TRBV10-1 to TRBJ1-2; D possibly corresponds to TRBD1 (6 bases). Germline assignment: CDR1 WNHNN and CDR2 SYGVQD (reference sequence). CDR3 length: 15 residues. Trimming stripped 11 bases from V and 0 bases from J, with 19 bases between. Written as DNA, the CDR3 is TGCGCCGGAATCACTGGACAGCGTACTAACTATGGCTACACCTTC. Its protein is CAGITGQRTNYGYTF.

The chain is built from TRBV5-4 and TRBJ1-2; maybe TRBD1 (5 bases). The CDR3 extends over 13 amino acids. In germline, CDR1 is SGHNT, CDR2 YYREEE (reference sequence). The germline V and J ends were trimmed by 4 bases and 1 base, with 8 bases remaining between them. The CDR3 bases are TGTGCCAGCAGCCAGGGTTATAACTATGGCTACACCTTC. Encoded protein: CASSQGYNYGYTF.

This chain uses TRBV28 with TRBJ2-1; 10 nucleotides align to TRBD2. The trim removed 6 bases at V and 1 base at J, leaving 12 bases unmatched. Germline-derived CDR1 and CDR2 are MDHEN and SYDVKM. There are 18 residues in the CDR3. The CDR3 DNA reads TGTGCCAGCAGGCCCAGGGCTAGCGGGAGTGGGTCCTACAATGAGCAGTTCTTC. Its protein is CASRPRASGSGSYNEQFF.

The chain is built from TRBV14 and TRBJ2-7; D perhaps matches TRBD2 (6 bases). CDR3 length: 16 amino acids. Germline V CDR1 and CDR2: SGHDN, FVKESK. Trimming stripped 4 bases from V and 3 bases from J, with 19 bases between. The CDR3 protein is CASSRSGGAFGYEQYF. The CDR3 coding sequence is TGTGCCAGCAGCCGCAGCGGAGGGGCGTTTGGCTACGAGCAGTACTTC.

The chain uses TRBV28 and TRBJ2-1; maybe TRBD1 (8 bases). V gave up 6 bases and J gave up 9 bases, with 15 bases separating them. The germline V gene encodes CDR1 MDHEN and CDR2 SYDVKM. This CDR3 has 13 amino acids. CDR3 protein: CASRGNRGGEQFF. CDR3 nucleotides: TGTGCCAGCAGAGGAAACAGGGGGGGTGAGCAGTTCTTC.

In DNA form, the CDR3 reads TGTGCCAGCAGCCTAGCCGGGACAGGTAGCTCCTACGAGCAGTACTTC. Translated: CASSLAGTGSSYEQYF. J is TRBJ2-7 and V is TRBV28; 8 nucleotides match TRBD1. V dropped 6 bases and J dropped 0; count of bases not matched to a gene: 10. Per germline, CDR1 MDHEN and CDR2 SYDVKM. The CDR3 loop spans 16 amino acids.

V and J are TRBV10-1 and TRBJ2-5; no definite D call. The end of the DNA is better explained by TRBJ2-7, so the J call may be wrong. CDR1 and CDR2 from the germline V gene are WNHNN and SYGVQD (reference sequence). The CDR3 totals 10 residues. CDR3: CASTSYEQYF. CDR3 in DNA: TGCGCCAGCACCTCCTACGAGCAGTACTTC.

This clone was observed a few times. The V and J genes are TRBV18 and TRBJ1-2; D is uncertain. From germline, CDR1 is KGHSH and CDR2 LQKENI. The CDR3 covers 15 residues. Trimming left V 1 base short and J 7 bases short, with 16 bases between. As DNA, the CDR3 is TGTGCCAGCTCACCACTGGAGGAGGTGTCGGGTGGCTACACCTTC. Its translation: CASSPLEEVSGGYTF. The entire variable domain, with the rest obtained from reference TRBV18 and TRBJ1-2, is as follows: NAGVMQNPRHLVRRRGQEARLRCSPMKGHSHVYWYRQLPEEGLKFMVYLQKENIIDESGMPKERFSAEFPKEGPSILRIQQVVRGDSAAYFCASSPLEEVSGGYTFGSGTRLTVV.

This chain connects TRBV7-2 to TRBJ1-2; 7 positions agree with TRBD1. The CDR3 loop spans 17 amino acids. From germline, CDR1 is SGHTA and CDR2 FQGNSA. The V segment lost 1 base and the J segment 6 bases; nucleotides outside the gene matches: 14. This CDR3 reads CASSLEAVQGQINGYTF. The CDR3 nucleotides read TGTGCCAGCAGCTTAGAGGCGGTACAGGGGCAAATCAATGGCTACACCTTC.

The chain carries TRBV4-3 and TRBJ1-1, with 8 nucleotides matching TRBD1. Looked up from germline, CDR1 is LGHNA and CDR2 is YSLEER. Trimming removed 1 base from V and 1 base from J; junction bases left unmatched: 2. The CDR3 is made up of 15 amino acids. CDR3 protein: CASSQGTGGNTEAFF. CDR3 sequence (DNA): TGCGCCAGCAGCCAAGGTACAGGGGGGAACACTGAAGCTTTCTTT.

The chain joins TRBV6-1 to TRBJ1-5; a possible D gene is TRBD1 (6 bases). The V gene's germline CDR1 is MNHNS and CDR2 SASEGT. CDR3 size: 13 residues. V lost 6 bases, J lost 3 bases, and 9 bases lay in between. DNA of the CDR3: TGTGCCAGCAGACGGACAGTCAATCAGCCCCAGCATTTT. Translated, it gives CASRRTVNQPQHF.

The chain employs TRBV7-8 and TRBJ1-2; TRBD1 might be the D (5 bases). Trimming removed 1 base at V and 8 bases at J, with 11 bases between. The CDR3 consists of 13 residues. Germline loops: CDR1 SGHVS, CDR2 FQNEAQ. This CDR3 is CASSLEGRSGYTF. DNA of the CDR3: TGTGCCAGCAGCTTAGAGGGGAGGAGCGGCTACACCTTC.

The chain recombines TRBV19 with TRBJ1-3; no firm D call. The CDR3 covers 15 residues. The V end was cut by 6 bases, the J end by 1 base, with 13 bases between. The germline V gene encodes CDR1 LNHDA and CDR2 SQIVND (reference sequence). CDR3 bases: TGTGCCAGTAGCATCAGCGGGCTTTCTGGAAACACCATATATTTT. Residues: CASSISGLSGNTIYF.

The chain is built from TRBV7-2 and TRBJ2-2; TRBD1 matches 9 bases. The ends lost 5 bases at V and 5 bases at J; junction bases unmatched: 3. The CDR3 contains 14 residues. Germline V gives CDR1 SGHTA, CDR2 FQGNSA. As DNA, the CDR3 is TGTGCCAGCAGCCGGGACAGGGTTACCGGGGAGCTGTTTTTT. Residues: CASSRDRVTGELFF.